These 14 T cell receptor beta chains were sequenced from one sample in a study of early T cells in non-severe SARS-CoV-2 infection. TCRdb used MiXCR to reprocess the 5' RACE reads, holding one entry per CDR3 protein. Here the sample spans under 60,000 distinct CDR3 sequences, around 6% being singletons. Specimen: whole blood. All receptors come from an adult who was a healthcare worker with PCR-confirmed SARS-CoV-2 infection or an uninfected control (not recorded which).

This chain links TRBV6-5 with TRBJ1-2, with TRBD1 as a possible D gene (6 bases). Germline CDR1 reads MNHEY; CDR2 reads SVGAGI. The ends were cut back, 8 bases at V and 1 base at J, with 11 bases in the middle. This CDR3 has 13 residues. CDR3 in DNA: TGTGCCAGCTGCAGGGGTTTTAACTATGGCTACACCTTC. This codes for CASCRGFNYGYTF.

At least ten counts were recorded for this clonotype. The chain employs TRBV20-1 and TRBJ2-1; the match to TRBD1 covers 9 bases. CDR3 length equals 13 residues. Germline V CDR1 and CDR2: DFQATT, SNEGSKA (reference sequence). Trimming at V came to 3 bases and at J to 8 bases, leaving 5 bases not matched to a gene. The CDR3 loop reads CSASHTGGYEQFF. CDR3 in DNA: TGCAGTGCTAGTCATACAGGGGGCTATGAGCAGTTCTTC.

This clonotype occurred a few times. This chain connects TRBV5-1 to TRBJ2-5, with D possibly being TRBD2 (6 bases). CDR1 SGHRS and CDR2 YFSETQ come from the germline V gene. Trimming left V 8 bases short and J 5 bases short, with 13 bases between. The CDR3 covers 12 residues. The CDR3 loop is CASSVGRETQYF. CDR3 coding DNA: TGCGCCAGTTCAGTGGGGAGGGAGACCCAGTACTTC.

The table lists this clonotype with many counts. This rearrangement joins TRBV19 to TRBJ2-1, with 7 bases aligning to TRBD2. With 7 bases clipped from V and 0 bases from J, the junction kept 12 bases outside the gene matches. The CDR3 runs 17 residues. CDR1 is LNHDA, CDR2 SQIVND, per germline (reference sequence). This chain's CDR3 is CASNPTATSISYNEQFF. DNA for the CDR3: TGTGCCAGTAATCCTACGGCGACTAGCATCTCCTACAATGAGCAGTTCTTC. Using reference TRBV19 and TRBJ2-1 for the parts outside the CDR3, the full variable domain is DGGITQSPKYLFRKEGQNVTLSCEQNLNHDAMYWYRQDPGQGLRLIYYSQIVNDFQKGDIAEGYSVSREKKESFPLTVTSAQKNPTAFYLCASNPTATSISYNEQFFGPGTRLTVL.

This clonotype was seen repeatedly, ten times or more. The rearrangement joins TRBV7-6 to TRBJ1-2; D is ambiguous. Germline V gene lookup returns CDR1 SGHVS and CDR2 FNYEAQ. CDR3 length: 13 amino acids. Trimming removed 3 bases from V and 6 bases from J, with 11 bases in between. The CDR3 loop reads CASSFGAVDGYTF. CDR3 DNA: TGTGCCAGCAGCTTCGGTGCGGTGGATGGCTACACCTTC.

This clonotype was recorded a few times. The CDR3 spells CASSKGPMGYEQYF. The CDR3 nucleotides are TGTGCCAGCAGCAAAGGCCCAATGGGGTACGAGCAGTACTTC. The chain carries TRBV7-2 and TRBJ2-7; D gene uncertain. V lost 5 bases and J lost 4, with 15 bases in between. Per the germline V gene, CDR1 is SGHTA and CDR2 is FQGNSA. The CDR3 runs to 14 residues.

This clonotype was seen a handful of times. The chain employs TRBV4-1 and TRBJ2-3; 7 nucleotides agree with TRBD1. The CDR3 runs to 15 residues. CDR1 and CDR2 (germline): MGHRA, YSYEKL. V shed 4 bases and J 0 bases; nucleotides not matched to a gene: 4. The CDR3 sequence is CASSRDSSSTDTQYF. Written as DNA, the CDR3 is TGCGCCAGCAGCCGGGACAGCTCTAGCACAGATACGCAGTATTTT.

This clonotype was recorded a few times. The chain joins TRBV7-9 to TRBJ1-6, with D unresolved. V dropped 1 base and J dropped 0 bases, with 10 bases sitting between them. The CDR3 loop spans 17 amino acids. Germline lookup yields CDR1 SEHNR and CDR2 FQNEAQ (reference sequence). The chain's CDR3 is CASSLGRLSSYNSPLHF. DNA of the CDR3: TGTGCCAGCAGCTTAGGACGGCTGAGCTCCTATAATTCACCCCTCCACTTT.

This clonotype was seen ten or more times. Since a much larger clone is just one base distant, this may be a read error. The chain joins TRBV12-3 or TRBV12-4 to TRBJ2-6; D possibly corresponds to TRBD1 (6 bases). The V end lost 6 bases, the J end lost 0 bases, and 6 bases lay between the germline ends. The CDR3 totals 14 residues. CDR3 protein: CASRDSSGANVLTF. The CDR3 nucleotides are TGTGCCAGCAGGGACAGCTCTGGGGCCAACGTCCTGACTTTC.

This clonotype is a singleton in its sample. The rearrangement links TRBV4-1 to TRBJ2-5; perhaps TRBD2 as D (5 bases). This CDR3 has 13 amino acids. The germline gives CDR1 MGHRA, CDR2 YSYEKL. Trimming removed 3 bases from V and 5 bases from J, with 10 bases in between. The CDR3 loop reads CASSHNEGETQYF. The CDR3 DNA reads as TGCGCCAGCAGCCATAACGAGGGCGAGACCCAGTACTTC.

In DNA form, the CDR3 reads TGTGCCAGCAGCTTGGGAACAGGGGAGGTCGGTGAGCAGTTCTTC. It codes for CASSLGTGEVGEQFF. The rearrangement links TRBV11-2 to TRBJ2-1, with D tentatively TRBD1 (7 bases). The CDR3 totals 15 residues. Trimming took off 3 bases at V and 9 bases at J, with 18 bases between the two ends. Germline-derived CDR1 and CDR2 are SGHAT and FQNNGV.

This clonotype was seen only a few times. This chain uses TRBV9 with TRBJ2-2; D unclear. The germline gives CDR1 SGDLS, CDR2 YYNGEE. Trimming removed 3 bases from V and 4 bases from J, with 7 bases in between. The CDR3 loop spans 13 amino acids. The CDR3 region is CASSDTLTGELFF. DNA of the CDR3: TGTGCCAGCAGCGACACCCTCACCGGGGAGCTGTTTTTT.

This clonotype was seen repeatedly, ten times or more. The chain recombines TRBV19 with TRBJ2-1; D not resolved. Germline V gene lookup returns CDR1 LNHDA and CDR2 SQIVND (reference sequence). The CDR3 is 15 amino acids. The V end lost 0 bases, the J end lost 6 bases, and 12 bases lay between the germline ends. The CDR3 DNA is TGTGCCAGTAGTATAGATCGGCTTATTCGCAATGAGCAGTTCTTC. Amino acids: CASSIDRLIRNEQFF.

This clonotype has ten or more counts. V usage is TRBV7-7 and J usage is TRBJ1-1; no definite D call. Germline V CDR1 and CDR2: SSHAT, FNYEAQ (reference sequence). Deletions cut 4 bases from V and 1 base from J, with 7 bases between. CDR3 size: 13 residues. CDR3 loop: CASSSNRNTEAFF. The CDR3 nucleotides read TGTGCCAGCAGCTCGAACAGGAACACTGAAGCTTTCTTT.